The entry below describes one TCR beta chain. What antigen it recognizes has not been identified. Base qualities were left out, and no much larger clone turns up one base away. Healthy HIV-negative adults with no recently reported acute infections or vaccinations were included as donors. All donors were Caucasian adults living in Nashville, Tennessee, USA. CD4+ T cells were enriched by magnetic negative selection; naive cells were then positively selected on CD45RA, and the negative fraction formed the memory subset. After blood collection by leukapheresis, PBMCs were isolated using Ficoll-Histopaque density gradient centrifugation and then cryopreserved in the vapor phase of liquid nitrogen. Purity and quantity of every magnetically sorted T cell population were checked by analytical flow cytometry. Genomic DNA was isolated from every sorted fraction and measured by UV absorbance on a Nanodrop 2000c.

The data stem from a study of shared clonotypes between healthy human individuals (TCRdb year 2020). At the level of the whole study: A couple of women and a few men aged 18 to 49 years were included in the cohort. To increase sequencing depth and limit assay-specific biases, TCR repertoire library preparation and sequencing were carried out by different laboratories using diverse techniques. For each donor, CD4 naive and CD4 memory were each run on three plates, CD8 naive on two plates, and CD8 memory on one plate. Each donor's leukapheresis produced roughly between roughly 0.85 and 9.5 billion PBMCs. Blood TCR repertoires of roughly five healthy adults were deeply sequenced to estimate repertoire size and the extent of clonotype sharing between individuals. Paper-wide results and their limitations: Rarefaction of sorted-subset datasets indicated incomplete sequencing despite the large sequencing depth. Estimated clonotype richness was generally larger for naive than for memory subsets. Clonotypes shared by all four sorted-subset donors showed higher generation probabilities than non-shared clonotypes. Sampling was limited to blood, and TCR repertoires in tissue likely differ from TCR repertoires in blood. Across four donors, roughly 5% of naive CD4, around 3.5% of naive CD8, around 2.1% of memory CD4, and approximately 0.4% of memory CD8 clonotypes were shared. Based on pairwise subsampling, the degree of clonotype sharing among donors was expected to be affected by sequencing depth. The genetic and exposure-history diversity represented was limited by the small number of donors.

Reading the germline V gene (reference sequence) gives CDR1 GTSNPN and CDR2 SVGIG. The CDR3 holds 17 amino acids from the cysteine to the phenylalanine. Here the CDR3 DNA is all that survives: 51 bases in frame from base 1. Between the V and J ends, shortened by 2 bases and 7 bases respectively, the junction contains 24 bases. TCR CDR3 regions were amplified from genomic DNA by multiplex PCR using the deep immunoSEQ assay. Extracted genomic DNA from each cell subset was spread evenly across all wells of several immunoSEQ 96-well plates, with each plate serving as a replicate. For sorted subsets, around 200 ng genomic DNA, equal to some 28,000 T cell genomes, was loaded into each replicate PCR. The purified libraries were quantified using a Qubit 3.0 fluorometer, sized with a Bioanalyzer 2100, and then quantified again using the KAPA Library Quantification kit. Every immunoSEQ 96-well plate was sequenced on a separate single-read 150-cycle Illumina NextSeq 550 flow cell. The authors' analysis ran thus. The immunoSEQ output contained only junctional sequences without quality scores, so filtering could not match that applied to full-length reads. To assign V/J genes and CDR3, sequences were annotated using PyIR, a Python wrapper for IgBLAST v1.9, with IMGT germline references. Reads were filtered out if the reads had weak V/J assignments (E-value above 1e-6), no CDR3, stop codons, out-of-frame junctions, or ambiguous translated residues. V3J clonotypes were defined by identical inferred V gene, J gene, and CDR3 amino acid sequence. To compute the percentage overlap between repertoires, the number of shared unique clonotypes was divided by the size of the smaller repertoire. Richness of each repertoire was evaluated using RTK rarefaction, the Chao1 estimator, and Recon v2.1 estimates of unobserved clonotypes. OLGA was used to compute generation probabilities for all TCRbeta clonotypes that the gDNA method yielded from a handful of donors. Not all clones reach the TCRdb copy of this immuneACCESS table, which keeps in-frame sequences only. Checked studies attribute under half of the gap to unresolved V genes and leave the rest unexplained. Clonal size and the V and J genes are those of that table, whereas D and trimming came from the DNA. The sample data list approximately 720,000 clones, and 60% to 80% of these were observed just once. About 1.8% of the sample belongs to the ten largest clones.

The TCR sequence derives from a woman aged 25 to 45 in good health. The receptor chain draws on TRBV30 and TRBJ1-5; a tentative D match to TRBD1 spans 5 bases. Sequenced sample: memory CD4+ T cells sorted from blood. According to the study, the label for this sample's cell subset or site signals: CD45RA-negative fraction. Here is the DNA: TGTGCCTGGAGTTCTTTTGGAAGGGGCCACGGGATACAGCCCCAGCATTTT. Its protein is CAWSSFGRGHGIQPQHF.